This T cell receptor beta chain was profiled in a study of T cell changes during pregnancy in multiple sclerosis. Germline V lookup: CDR1 LNHDA, CDR2 SQIVND (reference sequence). This CDR3 has 12 amino acids. After removal of 9 bases from V and 4 bases from J, the junction contained 5 bases not matched to a gene. Produced via immunoSEQ multiplex PCR; TCRdb's table is partial and in-frame only. The profile shows 41,000 or so clones, about 89% of them singletons. The sequence was obtained from a female donor with multiple sclerosis, enrolled in a pregnancy study. Source: CD4+ T cells from peripheral blood mononuclear cells, taken in the first trimester of pregnancy. The chain employs TRBV19 and TRBJ1-2, with 7 bases lining up with TRBD1. The CDR3, as DNA: TGTGCCAGCATGACAGGGTCCTATGGCTACACCTTC. This encodes CASMTGSYGYTF. Drawing the rest from reference TRBV19 and TRBJ1-2, the complete variable domain is DGGITQSPKYLFRKEGQNVTLSCEQNLNHDAMYWYRQDPGQGLRLIYYSQIVNDFQKGDIAEGYSVSREKKESFPLTVTSAQKNPTAFYLCASMTGSYGYTFGSGTRLTVV.